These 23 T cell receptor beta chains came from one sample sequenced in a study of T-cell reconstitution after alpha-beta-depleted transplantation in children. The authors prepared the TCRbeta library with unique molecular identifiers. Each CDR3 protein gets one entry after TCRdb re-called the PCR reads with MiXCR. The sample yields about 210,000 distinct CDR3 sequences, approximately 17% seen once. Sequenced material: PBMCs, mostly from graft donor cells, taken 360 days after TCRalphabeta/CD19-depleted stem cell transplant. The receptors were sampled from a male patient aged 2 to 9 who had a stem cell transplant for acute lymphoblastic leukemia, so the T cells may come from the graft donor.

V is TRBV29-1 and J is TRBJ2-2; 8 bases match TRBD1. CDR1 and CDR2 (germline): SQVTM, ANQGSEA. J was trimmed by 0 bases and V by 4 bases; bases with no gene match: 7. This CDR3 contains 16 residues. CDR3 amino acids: CSVGWRDRTNTGELFF. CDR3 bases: TGCAGCGTTGGATGGCGGGACAGGACGAACACCGGGGAGCTGTTTTTT.

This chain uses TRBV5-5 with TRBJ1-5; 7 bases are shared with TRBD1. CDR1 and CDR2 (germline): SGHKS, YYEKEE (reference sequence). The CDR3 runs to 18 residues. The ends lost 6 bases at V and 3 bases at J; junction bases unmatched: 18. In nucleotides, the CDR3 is TGTGCCAGCACCGATGTCTCCCCCAAACAGGGGATCAATCAGCCCCAGCATTTT. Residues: CASTDVSPKQGINQPQHF.

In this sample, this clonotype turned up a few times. CDR3 coding DNA: TGTGCCAGCAGTTTGTTCAGCGAGCAGTACTTC. Translation gives CASSLFSEQYF. The rearrangement uses TRBV12-3 or TRBV12-4 and TRBJ2-7, with D hard to call. CDR3 size: 11 residues. Trimming cost V 3 bases and J 6 bases, with 6 bases left between them.

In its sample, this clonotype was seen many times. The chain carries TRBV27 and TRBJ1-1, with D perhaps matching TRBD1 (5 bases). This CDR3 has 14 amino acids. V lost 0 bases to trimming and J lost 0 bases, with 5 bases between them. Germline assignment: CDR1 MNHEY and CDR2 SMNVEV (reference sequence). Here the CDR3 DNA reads TGTGCCAGCAGTTTATCGGGGCTGAACACTGAAGCTTTCTTT. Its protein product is CASSLSGLNTEAFF.

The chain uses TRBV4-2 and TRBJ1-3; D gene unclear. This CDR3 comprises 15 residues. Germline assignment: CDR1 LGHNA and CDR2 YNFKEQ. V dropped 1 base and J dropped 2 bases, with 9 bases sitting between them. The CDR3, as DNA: TGTGCCAGCAGCCAAGTTGAAGACGCTGGAAACACCATATATTTT. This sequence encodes CASSQVEDAGNTIYF.

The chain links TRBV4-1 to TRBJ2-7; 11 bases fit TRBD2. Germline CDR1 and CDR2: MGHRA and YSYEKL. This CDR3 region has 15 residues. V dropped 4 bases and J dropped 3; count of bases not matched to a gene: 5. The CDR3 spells CASSPTSGGNYEQYF. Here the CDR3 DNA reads TGCGCCAGCAGCCCCACTAGCGGGGGAAACTACGAGCAGTACTTC.

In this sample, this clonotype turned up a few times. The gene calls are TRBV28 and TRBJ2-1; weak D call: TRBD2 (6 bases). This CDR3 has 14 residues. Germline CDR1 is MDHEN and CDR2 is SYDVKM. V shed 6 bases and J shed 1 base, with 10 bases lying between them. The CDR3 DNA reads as TGTGCCAGCAGCCGGGGACTTTCCTACAATGAGCAGTTCTTC. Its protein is CASSRGLSYNEQFF.

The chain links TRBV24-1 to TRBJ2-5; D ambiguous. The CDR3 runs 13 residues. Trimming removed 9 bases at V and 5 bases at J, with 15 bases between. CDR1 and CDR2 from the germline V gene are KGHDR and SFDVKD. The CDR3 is CATGIGLVETQYF. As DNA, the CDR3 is TGTGCCACCGGTATTGGGCTGGTGGAGACCCAGTACTTC.

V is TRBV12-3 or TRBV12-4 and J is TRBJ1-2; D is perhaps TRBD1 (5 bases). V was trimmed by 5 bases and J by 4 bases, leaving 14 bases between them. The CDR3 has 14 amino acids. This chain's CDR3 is CASSPRGGSYGYTF. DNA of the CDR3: TGTGCCAGCAGTCCCCGGGGGGGAAGCTATGGCTACACCTTC.

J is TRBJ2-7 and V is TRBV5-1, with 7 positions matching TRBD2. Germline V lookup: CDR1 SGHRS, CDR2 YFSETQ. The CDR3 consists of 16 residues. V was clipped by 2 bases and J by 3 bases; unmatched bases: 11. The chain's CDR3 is CASSFTRVTSFYEQYF. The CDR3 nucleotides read TGCGCCAGCAGCTTTACCCGGGTGACTAGCTTCTACGAGCAGTACTTC.

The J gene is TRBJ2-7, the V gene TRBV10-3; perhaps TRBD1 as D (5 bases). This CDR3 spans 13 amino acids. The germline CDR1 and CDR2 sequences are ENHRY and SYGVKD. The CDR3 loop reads CVTQTELGDEQYF. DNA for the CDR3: TGTGTTACCCAGACTGAGCTAGGGGACGAGCAGTACTTC.

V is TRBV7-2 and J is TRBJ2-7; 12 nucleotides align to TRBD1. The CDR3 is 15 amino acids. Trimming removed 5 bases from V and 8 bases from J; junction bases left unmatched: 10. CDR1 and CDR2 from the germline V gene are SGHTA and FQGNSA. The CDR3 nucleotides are TGTGCCAGCAGCAGAGAGGGACAGGGGGCTGGGAAGCAGTACTTC. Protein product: CASSREGQGAGKQYF.

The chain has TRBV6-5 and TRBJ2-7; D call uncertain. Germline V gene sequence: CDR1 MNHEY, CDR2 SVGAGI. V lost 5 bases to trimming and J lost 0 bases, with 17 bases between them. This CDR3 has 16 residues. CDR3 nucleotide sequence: TGTGCCAGCAGTACTCCGTTCAGGTCCAGCTCCTACGAGCAGTACTTC. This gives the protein CASSTPFRSSSYEQYF.

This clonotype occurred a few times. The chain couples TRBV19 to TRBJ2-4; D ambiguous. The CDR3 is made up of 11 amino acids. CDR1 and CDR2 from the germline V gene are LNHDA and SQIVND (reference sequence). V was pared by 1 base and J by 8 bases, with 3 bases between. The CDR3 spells CASSIGDIQYF. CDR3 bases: TGTGCCAGTAGTATAGGGGACATTCAGTACTTC.

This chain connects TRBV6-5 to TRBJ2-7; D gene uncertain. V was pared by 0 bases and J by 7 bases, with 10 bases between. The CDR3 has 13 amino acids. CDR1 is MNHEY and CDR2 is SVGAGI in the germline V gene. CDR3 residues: CASSYSPNVEQYF. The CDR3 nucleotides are TGTGCCAGCAGTTACTCCCCCAACGTGGAGCAGTACTTC.

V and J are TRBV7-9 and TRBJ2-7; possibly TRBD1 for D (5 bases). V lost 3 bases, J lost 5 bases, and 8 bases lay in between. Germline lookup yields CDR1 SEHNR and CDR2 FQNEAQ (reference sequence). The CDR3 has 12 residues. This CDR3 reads CASSFSTDEQYF. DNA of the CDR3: TGTGCCAGCAGCTTCTCGACAGACGAGCAGTACTTC.

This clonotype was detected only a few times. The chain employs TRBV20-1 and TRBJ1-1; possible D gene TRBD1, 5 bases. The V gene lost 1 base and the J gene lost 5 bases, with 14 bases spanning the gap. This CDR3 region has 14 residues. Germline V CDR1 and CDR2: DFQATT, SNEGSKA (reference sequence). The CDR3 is CSARGVGGGTEAFF. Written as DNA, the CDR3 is TGCAGTGCTAGAGGCGTGGGGGGAGGGACTGAAGCTTTCTTT.

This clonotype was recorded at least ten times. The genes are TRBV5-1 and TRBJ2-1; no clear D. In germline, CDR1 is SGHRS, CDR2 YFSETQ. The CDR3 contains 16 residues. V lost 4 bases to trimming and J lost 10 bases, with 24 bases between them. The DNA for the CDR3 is TGCGCCAGCAGCACCAACCCCCCCCCTAATTCGGGCGAGCAGTTCTTC. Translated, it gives CASSTNPPPNSGEQFF.

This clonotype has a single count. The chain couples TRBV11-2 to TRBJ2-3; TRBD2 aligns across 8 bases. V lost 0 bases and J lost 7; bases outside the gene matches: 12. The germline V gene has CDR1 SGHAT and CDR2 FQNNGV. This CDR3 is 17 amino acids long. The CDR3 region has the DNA TGTGCCAGCAGCTTAGATGGGCCTAGCGGGCCGGTAAATACGCAGTATTTT. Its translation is CASSLDGPSGPVNTQYF.

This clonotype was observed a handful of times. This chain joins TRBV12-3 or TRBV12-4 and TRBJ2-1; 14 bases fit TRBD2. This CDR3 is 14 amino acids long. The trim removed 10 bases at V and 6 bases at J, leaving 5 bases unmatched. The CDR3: CATSTSGGANEQFF. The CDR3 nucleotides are TGTGCCACCTCGACTAGCGGGGGGGCCAATGAGCAGTTCTTC.

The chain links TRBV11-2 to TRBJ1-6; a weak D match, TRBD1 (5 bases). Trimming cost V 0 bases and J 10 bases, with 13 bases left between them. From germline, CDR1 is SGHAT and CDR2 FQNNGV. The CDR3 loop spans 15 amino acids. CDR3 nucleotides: TGTGCCAGCAGCTTAGAGGGGGGAAGGGGATCACCCCTCCACTTT. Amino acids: CASSLEGGRGSPLHF. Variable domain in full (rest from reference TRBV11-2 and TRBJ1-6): EAGVAQSPRYKIIEKRQSVAFWCNPISGHATLYWYQQILGQGPKLLIQFQNNGVVDDSQLPKDRFSAERLKGVDSTLKIQPAKLEDSAVYLCASSLEGGRGSPLHFGNGTRLTVT.

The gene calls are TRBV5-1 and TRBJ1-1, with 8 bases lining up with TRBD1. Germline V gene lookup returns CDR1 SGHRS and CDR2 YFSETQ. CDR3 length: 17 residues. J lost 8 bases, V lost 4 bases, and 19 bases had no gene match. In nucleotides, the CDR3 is TGCGCCAGCAGCCGCGGACAGGGAGTCCCCCAGAGATGGGAAGCTTTCTTT. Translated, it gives CASSRGQGVPQRWEAFF.

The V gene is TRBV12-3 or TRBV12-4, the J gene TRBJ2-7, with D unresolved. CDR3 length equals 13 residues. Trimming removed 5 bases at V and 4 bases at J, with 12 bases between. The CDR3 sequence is CASSPSDHYEQYF. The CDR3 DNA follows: TGTGCCAGCAGTCCCTCCGACCATTACGAGCAGTACTTC.